The 14 T cell receptor beta chains presented below share a single source sample, sequenced in a study of blood T cells in healthy people across ages. A sample-barcoded 5' primer and a J-beta primer mix were used in a second PCR of roughly 6 to 11 cycles. TCRdb processed the 5' RACE reads anew with MiXCR; each CDR3 protein has one entry. The sample includes 790,000 or so distinct CDR3 sequences, more than 50% seen only once; the top ten take roughly 25%. The sample was blood. The source is a man aged 40-49 years in good health.

The chain links TRBV28 to TRBJ1-3; 7 bases are a match to TRBD1. The V gene's germline CDR1 is MDHEN and CDR2 SYDVKM. The V and J ends lost 4 bases and 1 base, in that order; junction bases with no gene match: 13. CDR3 length: 18 amino acids. The CDR3 bases are TGTGCCAGCAGTTCTTACTATCGGACAGGCAAGTCTGGAAACACCATATATTTT. It encodes CASSSYYRTGKSGNTIYF.

V is TRBV20-1 and J is TRBJ1-2; D ambiguous. Deletions cut 2 bases from V and 4 bases from J, with 14 bases between. The CDR3 spans 14 residues. Germline values: CDR1 DFQATT, CDR2 SNEGSKA (reference sequence). The CDR3 bases are TGCAGTGCTAGACCCTCCACAGATGGCTATGGCTACACCTTC. It yields the protein CSARPSTDGYGYTF.

This clonotype appeared a few times. The chain is built from TRBV29-1 and TRBJ2-1; TRBD2 matches 11 bases. CDR1 SQVTM and CDR2 ANQGSEA come from the germline V gene. The junction had 15 bases not matched to a gene; V was cut back by 7 bases and J by 10 bases. This CDR3 is built from 15 residues. In DNA form, the CDR3 reads TGCAGCGCGACTCTCCTAGCGGGAGGACAAAAGGAGCAGTTCTTC. It is translated as CSATLLAGGQKEQFF.

The V and J genes are TRBV5-1 and TRBJ2-1; D ambiguous. Trimming pared 2 bases from V and 8 bases from J, leaving 8 bases between. The CDR3 runs 12 residues. CDR1 is SGHRS and CDR2 is YFSETQ in the germline V gene. The CDR3 bases are TGCGCCAGCAGCTTACAATTCGATGAGCAGTTCTTC. Protein product: CASSLQFDEQFF. The variable domain in full, with the rest retrieved from reference TRBV5-1 and TRBJ2-1, is KAGVTQTPRYLIKTRGQQVTLSCSPISGHRSVSWYQQTPGQGLQFLFEYFSETQRNKGNFPGRFSGRQFSNSRSEMNVSTLELGDSALYLCASSLQFDEQFFGPGTRLTVL.

This clonotype was seen more than once but under ten times. V usage is TRBV7-6 and J usage is TRBJ1-2; D is possibly TRBD1 (6 bases). The germline V gene encodes CDR1 SGHVS and CDR2 FNYEAQ. V was clipped by 5 bases and J by 1 base, with 17 bases between them. This CDR3 comprises 16 residues. The CDR3 loop is CASSPTRHRDNYGYTF. CDR3 coding DNA: TGTGCCAGCAGCCCCACCCGACACAGGGATAACTATGGCTACACCTTC.

This clonotype was observed a few times. This rearrangement joins TRBV2 to TRBJ2-1, with 8 bases fitting TRBD1. Per the germline V gene, CDR1 is SNHLY and CDR2 is FYNNEI. The V and J ends lost 8 bases and 6 bases, in that order; junction bases with no gene match: 6. The CDR3 has 13 residues. CDR3 in amino acids: CASPDRAVNEQFF. The CDR3 coding sequence is TGTGCCAGCCCGGACAGGGCCGTCAATGAGCAGTTCTTC.

The chain recombines TRBV12-3 or TRBV12-4 with TRBJ2-2; possibly TRBD2 for D (7 bases). The CDR3 spans 16 residues. The V gene lost 4 bases and the J gene lost 6 bases, with 18 bases spanning the gap. CDR3 sequence: CASSYQPGGAAGELFF. The CDR3 DNA follows: TGTGCCAGCAGTTACCAACCTGGGGGGGCCGCCGGGGAGCTGTTTTTT.

The rearrangement links TRBV27 to TRBJ1-4; D possibly corresponds to TRBD1 (5 bases). Germline V lookup: CDR1 MNHEY, CDR2 SMNVEV (reference sequence). The CDR3 covers 15 residues. V lost 0 bases to trimming and J lost 4 bases, with 9 bases between them. The chain's CDR3 is CASSLSRQGNEKLFF. The CDR3 DNA reads TGTGCCAGCAGTTTATCCCGCCAGGGTAATGAAAAACTGTTTTTT.

The chain recombines TRBV12-3 or TRBV12-4 with TRBJ1-2, with D perhaps matching TRBD1 (5 bases). The CDR3 has 13 residues. Trimming removed 10 bases from V and 8 bases from J, with 20 bases in between. The CDR3: CATQIIWGGGYTF. The DNA for the CDR3 is TGTGCCACCCAGATTATCTGGGGGGGAGGCTACACCTTC.

The chain couples TRBV24-1 to TRBJ1-5; 9 bases align to TRBD1. With V trimmed by 6 bases and J by 3 bases, 8 bases remained unmatched. The CDR3 runs to 16 residues. Germline CDR1 is KGHDR and CDR2 is SFDVKD. In DNA form, the CDR3 reads TGTGCCACCAGTTTCTACAGGACAGGGGTCAATCAGCCCCAGCATTTT. It translates to CATSFYRTGVNQPQHF.

This chain links TRBV20-1 with TRBJ2-5; D gene unclear. The CDR3 has 12 residues. Germline V gene sequence: CDR1 DFQATT, CDR2 SNEGSKA (reference sequence). Trimming removed 1 base at V and 2 bases at J, with 5 bases between. The CDR3 nucleotides are TGCAGTGCTAGAGTAAATCAAGAGACCCAGTACTTC. Residues: CSARVNQETQYF.

The genes are TRBV7-2 and TRBJ2-4, with 12 positions matching TRBD2. J was trimmed by 1 base and V by 6 bases; bases with no gene match: 1. Per the germline V gene, CDR1 is SGHTA and CDR2 is FQGNSA. There are 15 residues in the CDR3. The CDR3 loop reads CASRLAGGAKNIQYF. Here the CDR3 DNA reads TGTGCCAGCAGACTAGCGGGGGGTGCCAAAAACATTCAGTACTTC.

The V call is TRBV20-1, the J call TRBJ2-7; 7 nucleotides align to TRBD2. The germline gives CDR1 DFQATT, CDR2 SNEGSKA (reference sequence). The CDR3 sequence is 12 residues long. Trimming removed 4 bases from V and 3 bases from J; junction bases left unmatched: 3. In nucleotides, the CDR3 is TGCAGTGCTACTTCTAGCGGCTACGAGCAGTACTTC. This translates into CSATSSGYEQYF.

This clonotype was seen more than once but under ten times. The chain joins TRBV6-2 or TRBV6-3 to TRBJ2-1, with unresolved D. The end of the DNA fits TRBJ2-7 better, so the J call may be wrong. CDR1 MNHEY and CDR2 SVGEGT come from the germline V gene. There are 16 residues in the CDR3. CDR3 region: CASSTLPGRSYNEQYF. The CDR3 coding sequence is TGTGCCAGCAGTACCCTCCCGGGCCGCTCCTACAATGAGCAGTACTTC.